The TCR beta chain under discussion was sequenced for a study of beta chain features in type 1 diabetes. The CDR3 has 17 residues. V dropped 0 bases and J dropped 2 bases, with 16 bases sitting between them. In germline, CDR1 is SGHAT, CDR2 FQNNGV. Naive, central memory, regulatory and stem cell-like memory cells within the CD4+ compartment were sorted using CD45RO/CCR7/CD25/CD127/CD95/CD27. As every portion of the isolated RNA was reverse transcribed, the sequencing read expressed TCRB transcripts. Profiling relied on immunoSEQ multiplex PCR, and the TCRdb table lists in-frame clones only, not all of them. The repertoire holds hundreds of thousands of clones, about a sixth seen once, with around 0.02% in the top ten.

The material sequenced was naive CD4+ T cells from blood. V gene TRBV11-2 combines with J gene TRBJ2-5; D perhaps matches TRBD2 (6 bases). The source is a woman between 18 and 29 years old in good health. The CDR3 protein is CASSLDRRGAGQETQYF. The CDR3, as DNA: TGTGCCAGCAGCTTAGATCGTAGGGGCGCGGGACAAGAGACCCAGTACTTC.